The 3 T cell receptor beta chains in this list originate from one sample, sequenced in a study of cytomegalovirus exposure and HLA in healthy donors. Primers for the PCR totalled 60 Vbeta and 13 Jbeta. The method was immunoSEQ multiplex PCR; TCRdb's version includes in-frame clones alone and lacks a portion of them. Here the sample spans 130,000 or so clones, around 77% being singletons. The sequenced sample consisted of PBMCs. These receptors all come from a man aged 25 to 45 in good health and CMV-seronegative.

The chain combines TRBV4-2 with TRBJ1-4, with D possibly TRBD1 on 6 matching bases. Trimming took 0 bases from V and 4 from J, leaving 15 bases between them. This CDR3 contains 17 residues. CDR1 LGHNA and CDR2 YNFKEQ come from the germline V gene. CDR3 sequence reads: CASSQDDYGQYNEKLFF. In DNA form, the CDR3 reads TGTGCCAGCAGCCAAGACGACTACGGACAGTATAATGAAAAACTGTTTTTT.

The chain has TRBV5-1 and TRBJ1-4; 9 bases are shared with TRBD1. J was trimmed by 5 bases and V by 4 bases; bases with no gene match: 9. The CDR3 consists of 16 residues. Germline V gene lookup returns CDR1 SGHRS and CDR2 YFSETQ. The DNA for the CDR3 is TGCGCCAGCAGCACAATGGGACAGGGTGGAAATGAAAAACTGTTTTTT. It translates to CASSTMGQGGNEKLFF.

The chain couples TRBV27 to TRBJ2-1; TRBD1 might be the D (6 bases). The CDR3 totals 16 residues. Trimming stripped 6 bases from V and 4 bases from J, with 19 bases between. CDR1 is MNHEY and CDR2 is SMNVEV in the germline V gene (reference sequence). The CDR3 here is CASRDPGQVGYNEQFF. The CDR3 DNA follows: TGTGCCAGCAGGGACCCGGGACAAGTGGGTTACAATGAGCAGTTCTTC.